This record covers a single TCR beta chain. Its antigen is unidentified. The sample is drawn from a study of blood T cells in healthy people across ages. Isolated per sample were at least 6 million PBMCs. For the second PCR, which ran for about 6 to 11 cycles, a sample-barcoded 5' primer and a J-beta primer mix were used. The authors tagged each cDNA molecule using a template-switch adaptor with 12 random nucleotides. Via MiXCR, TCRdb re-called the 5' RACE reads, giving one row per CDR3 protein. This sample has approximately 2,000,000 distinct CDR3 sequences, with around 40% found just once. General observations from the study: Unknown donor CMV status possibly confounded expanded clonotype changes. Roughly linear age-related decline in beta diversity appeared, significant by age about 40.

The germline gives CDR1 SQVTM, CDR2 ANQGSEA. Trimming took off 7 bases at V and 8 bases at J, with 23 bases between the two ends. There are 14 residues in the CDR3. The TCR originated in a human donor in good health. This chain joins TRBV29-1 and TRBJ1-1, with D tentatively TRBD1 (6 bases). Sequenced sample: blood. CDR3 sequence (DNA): TGCAGCGCAGTTGGTAATCAGGGAGACAGGGAAGCTTTCTTT. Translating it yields CSAVGNQGDREAFF.